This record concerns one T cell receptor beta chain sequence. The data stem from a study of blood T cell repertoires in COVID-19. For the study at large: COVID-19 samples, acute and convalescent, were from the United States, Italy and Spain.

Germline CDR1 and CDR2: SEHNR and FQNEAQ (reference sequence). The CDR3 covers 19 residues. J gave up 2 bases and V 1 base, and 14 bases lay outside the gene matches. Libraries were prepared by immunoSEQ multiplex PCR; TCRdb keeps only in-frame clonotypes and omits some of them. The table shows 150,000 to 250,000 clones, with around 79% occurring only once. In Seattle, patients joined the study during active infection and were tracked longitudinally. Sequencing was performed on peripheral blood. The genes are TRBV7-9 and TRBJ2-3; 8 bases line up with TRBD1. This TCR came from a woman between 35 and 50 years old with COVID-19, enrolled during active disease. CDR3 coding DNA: TGTGCCAGCAGCTTAGTTATTGCGACCGGGACAGGTACCACAGATACGCAGTATTTT. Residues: CASSLVIATGTGTTDTQYF.